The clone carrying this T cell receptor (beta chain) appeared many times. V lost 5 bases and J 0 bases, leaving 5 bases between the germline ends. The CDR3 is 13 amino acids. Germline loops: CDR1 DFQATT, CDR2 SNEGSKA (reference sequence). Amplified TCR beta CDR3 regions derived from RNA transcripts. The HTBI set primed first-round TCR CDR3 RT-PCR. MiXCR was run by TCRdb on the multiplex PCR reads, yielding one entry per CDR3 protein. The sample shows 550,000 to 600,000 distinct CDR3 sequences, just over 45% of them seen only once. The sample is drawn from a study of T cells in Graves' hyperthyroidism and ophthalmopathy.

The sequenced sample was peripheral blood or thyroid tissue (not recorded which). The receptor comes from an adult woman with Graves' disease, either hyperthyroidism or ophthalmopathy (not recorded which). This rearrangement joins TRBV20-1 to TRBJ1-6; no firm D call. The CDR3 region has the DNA TGCAGTGCTTTTAGCTCCTATAATTCACCCCTCCACTTT. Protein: CSAFSSYNSPLHF.